The rows below give T cell receptor beta chains drawn from one sample of a study of T cell repertoires in cytomegalovirus infection. TCRdb analysed the reads with MiXCR anew, one entry per CDR3 protein. Here the sample spans approximately 250,000 distinct CDR3 sequences, about 23% being singletons. The material sequenced was CD8+ T cells from PBMCs. The receptor source for this set is a human donor in good health (CMV status not recorded). Some clones in this sample may be carry-over from other donors' samples. Each CDR3 is given with its conserved first and last residue. Fields, in order: clone size, D gene, V gene, J gene, CDR3 DNA, CDR3 protein. D genes are given only for firm matches. The size of a clone is reported for some rows only, either as once, few or many, or as a class for expanded clones.

clone size: many
D gene: TRBD1
V gene: TRBV7-8
J gene: TRBJ2-3
CDR3 DNA: TGTGCCAGCAGCGGAGGACCGACAGGGTTAGATACGCAGTATTTT
CDR3 protein: CASSGGPTGLDTQYF

clone size: -
D gene: -
V gene: TRBV7-9
J gene: TRBJ1-1
CDR3 DNA: TGTGCCAGCAGCTTATTCCAGCCGAACACTGAAGCTTTCTTT
CDR3 protein: CASSLFQPNTEAFF

clone size: -
D gene: TRBD2
V gene: TRBV5-4
J gene: TRBJ2-3
CDR3 DNA: TGTGCCAGCAGCTTCAAGTACGGCCTAGCGGGGGGTTACACAGATACGCAGTATTTT
CDR3 protein: CASSFKYGLAGGYTDTQYF

clone size: few
D gene: TRBD1
V gene: TRBV9
J gene: TRBJ2-2
CDR3 DNA: TGTGCCAGCCAGGACAGGACCACCGGGGAGCTGTTTTTT
CDR3 protein: CASQDRTTGELFF

clone size: -
D gene: -
V gene: TRBV27
J gene: TRBJ1-5
CDR3 DNA: TGTGCCAGCAGTTTTGCAGGGAGCAATCAGCCCCAGCATTTT
CDR3 protein: CASSFAGSNQPQHF

clone size: -
D gene: -
V gene: TRBV6-6
J gene: TRBJ1-2
CDR3 DNA: TGTGCCAGCAGTTCCCGATCTGGGGGGGACTATGGCTACACCTTC
CDR3 protein: CASSSRSGGDYGYTF

clone size: many
D gene: -
V gene: TRBV7-3
J gene: TRBJ2-2
CDR3 DNA: TGTGCCAGCAGCTTAACCCTTCTCCGGGGATTGGACACCGGGGAGCTGTTTTTT
CDR3 protein: CASSLTLLRGLDTGELFF

clone size: few
D gene: TRBD1
V gene: TRBV29-1
J gene: TRBJ1-1
CDR3 DNA: TGCAGCGCCTTCTCTTGGACAGGGGCTACTGAAGCTTTCTTT
CDR3 protein: CSAFSWTGATEAFF

clone size: few
D gene: -
V gene: TRBV11-2
J gene: TRBJ2-7
CDR3 DNA: TGTGCCAGCAGCCTCGGGCTTCCCTACGAGCAGTACTTC
CDR3 protein: CASSLGLPYEQYF

clone size: few
D gene: -
V gene: TRBV14
J gene: TRBJ2-3
CDR3 DNA: TGTGCCAGCAGCCAAGATAGGCTCGATACGCAGTATTTT
CDR3 protein: CASSQDRLDTQYF

clone size: few
D gene: -
V gene: TRBV28
J gene: TRBJ2-3
CDR3 DNA: TGTGCCAGCAGTTTTCAATCCGGACTATTAGCGGAGACAGATACGCAGTATTTT
CDR3 protein: CASSFQSGLLAETDTQYF

clone size: -
D gene: -
V gene: TRBV28
J gene: TRBJ2-7
CDR3 DNA: TGTGCCAGCAGTTTAATGGGGGGAATCAACGAGCAGTACTTC
CDR3 protein: CASSLMGGINEQYF

clone size: few
D gene: -
V gene: TRBV5-5
J gene: TRBJ1-1
CDR3 DNA: TGTGCCAGCAGCTTGGGCAGGGCCGGCAACACTGAAGCTTTCTTT
CDR3 protein: CASSLGRAGNTEAFF

clone size: many
D gene: TRBD2
V gene: TRBV7-2
J gene: TRBJ2-3
CDR3 DNA: TGTGCCAGCAGCTTAGCCGGGGGGGGAAGCACAGATACGCAGTATTTT
CDR3 protein: CASSLAGGGSTDTQYF

clone size: -
D gene: -
V gene: TRBV11-2
J gene: TRBJ2-3
CDR3 DNA: TGTGCCAGCAGCCTCATTCTCACGTTAGATACGCAGTATTTT
CDR3 protein: CASSLILTLDTQYF

clone size: -
D gene: TRBD2
V gene: TRBV12-3/TRBV12-4
J gene: TRBJ2-1
CDR3 DNA: TGTGCCAGCAGTCCGGGGACGGGGGGGGGGAACAATGAGCAGTTCTTC
CDR3 protein: CASSPGTGGGNNEQFF

clone size: many
D gene: -
V gene: TRBV7-2
J gene: TRBJ2-3
CDR3 DNA: TGTGCCAGCAGCTTCCCCGGCGATATGGGTTCAGATACGCAGTATTTT
CDR3 protein: CASSFPGDMGSDTQYF

clone size: many
D gene: TRBD2
V gene: TRBV24-1
J gene: TRBJ2-1
CDR3 DNA: TGTGCCACCAGTGAGGGGGGGGTCAATGAGCAGTTCTTC
CDR3 protein: CATSEGGVNEQFF

clone size: few
D gene: -
V gene: TRBV6-5
J gene: TRBJ2-1
CDR3 DNA: TGTGCCAGCAGTTACTCGACGGCGGGGGCTTCATATGAGCAGTTCTTC
CDR3 protein: CASSYSTAGASYEQFF

clone size: many
D gene: -
V gene: TRBV29-1
J gene: TRBJ1-2
CDR3 DNA: TGCAGCGCGGTTGGGGGAGATAACTATGGCTACACCTTC
CDR3 protein: CSAVGGDNYGYTF

clone size: many
D gene: TRBD1
V gene: TRBV29-1
J gene: TRBJ2-3
CDR3 DNA: TGCAGCGTTGAAGATCTATCAACAGGGGGCACGACAGATACGCAGTATTTT
CDR3 protein: CSVEDLSTGGTTDTQYF

clone size: few
D gene: TRBD1
V gene: TRBV7-9
J gene: TRBJ2-7
CDR3 DNA: TGTGCCAGCAGCTCGGACAGGGTGAGGGAGCAGTACTTC
CDR3 protein: CASSSDRVREQYF

clone size: -
D gene: -
V gene: TRBV12-3/TRBV12-4
J gene: TRBJ1-4
CDR3 DNA: TGTGCCAGCAGCACCCGGGTGTACGTTGAAAAACTGTTTTTT
CDR3 protein: CASSTRVYVEKLFF

clone size: many
D gene: TRBD1
V gene: TRBV19
J gene: TRBJ1-1
CDR3 DNA: TGTGCCAGTCGGACAGGGAACACTGAAGCTTTCTTT
CDR3 protein: CASRTGNTEAFF

clone size: -
D gene: -
V gene: TRBV29-1
J gene: TRBJ2-7
CDR3 DNA: TGCAGCGTTTTACCACCTCAATCCTACGAGCAGTACTTC
CDR3 protein: CSVLPPQSYEQYF

clone size: many
D gene: TRBD1
V gene: TRBV7-8
J gene: TRBJ2-7
CDR3 DNA: TGTGCCAGCAGCTTGGGTGTGACAGGGTTCTACGAGCAGTACTTC
CDR3 protein: CASSLGVTGFYEQYF

clone size: -
D gene: -
V gene: TRBV7-3
J gene: TRBJ2-7
CDR3 DNA: TGTGCCAGCAGCTTAGAAATGGACCACGAGCAGTACTTC
CDR3 protein: CASSLEMDHEQYF

clone size: many
D gene: TRBD2
V gene: TRBV7-2
J gene: TRBJ2-7
CDR3 DNA: TGTGCCAGCAGCTTAGTATTTGGTAGCGGGGGATCCTACGAGCAGTACTTC
CDR3 protein: CASSLVFGSGGSYEQYF

clone size: many
D gene: -
V gene: TRBV12-3/TRBV12-4
J gene: TRBJ1-1
CDR3 DNA: TGTGCCAGCAGTTTAGCCCCGGGGATTGACACTGAAGCTTTCTTT
CDR3 protein: CASSLAPGIDTEAFF

clone size: many
D gene: -
V gene: TRBV7-8
J gene: TRBJ1-1
CDR3 DNA: TGTGCCAGCAGCCAATTGACAGCCATGAACACTGAAGCTTTCTTT
CDR3 protein: CASSQLTAMNTEAFF

clone size: many
D gene: -
V gene: TRBV20-1
J gene: TRBJ1-2
CDR3 DNA: TGCAGTGCTAGAGTTGAGGGGCGAGTAGAAGGCTACACCTTC
CDR3 protein: CSARVEGRVEGYTF

clone size: -
D gene: -
V gene: TRBV4-1
J gene: TRBJ2-7
CDR3 DNA: TGCGCCAGCAGCCAAGTCGACCCAGCCTACGAGCAGTACTTC
CDR3 protein: CASSQVDPAYEQYF

clone size: few
D gene: -
V gene: TRBV7-9
J gene: TRBJ1-1
CDR3 DNA: TGTGCCAGCAGCGTTTTTCGGACAAACACTGAAGCTTTCTTT
CDR3 protein: CASSVFRTNTEAFF